This entry describes one TCR beta chain. Time point here: pre-sensitization, week 0. As to treatment: therapeutic diphenylcyclopropenone sensitization with weekly scalp DPC. Blood draws came first, before each patch test. This sample is drawn from a study of human T cells and chemical hapten exposure. CDR1 and CDR2 (germline): MDHEN, SYDVKM. The ends lost 5 bases at V and 5 bases at J; junction bases unmatched: 9. CDR3 length: 16 amino acids. Per the authors' pipeline: TCRs per sample had a median of approximately 100,000 and ranged from roughly 20,000 to 700,000. MiXCR was run by TCRdb on the RACE reads, yielding one entry per CDR3 protein. None of the V and J calls come from the authors' own analysis; TCRdb made them. The table records under 95,000 distinct CDR3 sequences, approximately 9% of them present only once.

This sample comprised whole blood, obtained in connection with sensitization to the hapten diphenylcyclopropenone (DPC). This clonotype was sampled from a man in his forties or fifties with alopecia areata. Some clones in this sample may be carry-over from other donors' samples. The J gene is TRBJ2-1, the V gene TRBV28, with 10 bases that match TRBD2. The CDR3 nucleotides are TGTGCCAGCAGTCCCCCCGGGGGACTAGCGAACAATGAGCAGTTCTTC. Translation gives CASSPPGGLANNEQFF.